Sequencing of this T cell receptor (beta chain) was carried out in a study of CD8 T cells in Susac syndrome (dated by TCRdb to about 2019). About the full investigation: Repertoire sequencing was used to test whether CD8+ T cell activation and differentiation in Susac syndrome was antigen driven. Findings and caveats that apply to the study as a whole: The number of individuals in the TCR sequencing and HLA analysis was recognized as being relatively small.

Concerning this clonotype itself: Its antigen has not been determined. It has no much larger one-base neighbor in the sample; base qualities were not kept.

V sheds 0 bases and J sheds 0 bases, leaving 21 bases between their ends. CDR1 and CDR2 were assigned from the germline V gene (reference sequence) as DFQATT and SNEGSKA. Reading from cysteine to phenylalanine, the CDR3 counts 19 amino acids. Solely the CDR3 DNA is kept, with 57 bases framed from the first base. High-throughput TCR beta sequencing profiled peripheral blood CD8+ and CD4+ T cells from healthy donors, Susac syndrome patients and multiple sclerosis patients. The healthy donors served as controls matched for age and sex. Bulk CD8+ and CD4+ T cells were purified by magnetic negative isolation, whereas CD8+ TEMRA cells were enriched by FACS. Blood was collected in EDTA tubes and processed within 24 hours, with PBMCs isolated through density gradient centrifugation. PBMCs intended for TCR sequencing were frozen in liquid nitrogen and were later thawed in a 37 degrees C water bath. Purity of sorted or isolated CD4+, CD8+ and CD8+ TEMRA cells was at least 90%.

RNA was extracted using the RNeasy kit, and roughly 0.5 to 1 microgram was reverse transcribed with random hexamers. The immunoSEQ multiplex PCR assay, covering 54 Vbeta and 13 Jbeta segments, was used to amplify TCR beta CDR3 regions. PCR amplification bias was corrected by using a synthetic template baseline for primer optimization and computational correction. Concerning the study's data processing: Only productive sequences were kept, with reads annotated to V, D and J genes according to IMGT and analyzed in immunoSEQ Analyzer. Clonality was computed as one minus Shannon entropy normalized by log2 of the number of productive unique sequences. For each patient and control, public and private clones were evaluated among the 100 most prevalent clones. Clones were defined as Susac-specific when absent from the healthy and MS cohorts, from about 970 published viral clones and from other ImmuneACCESS disease sequences. TCRdb took the public reads, trimmed them with fastp at Q25, ran MiXCR for clone calling and kept in-frame beta chains. A single entry per CDR3 protein holds the most common genes and DNA from its merged rows. These V and J calls originate from TCRdb's pipeline instead of the authors' own analysis. Here the sample has 150,000 or so distinct CDR3 sequences; roughly 93% occur a single time. Of the sample, around 0.13% is held by the ten largest clones.

The chain links TRBV20-1 with TRBJ2-4, with TRBD2 as a weak D call on 7 bases. The source material was CD4+ T cells from PBMCs. The sequence derives from a human donor in good health. The CDR3 protein: CSARDWTGGRGPAKNIQYF. The nucleotides are TGCAGTGCTAGAGATTGGACCGGCGGGCGGGGGCCAGCCAAAAACATTCAGTACTTC.